Listed here are 9 T cell receptor beta chains from one sample, sequenced in a study of T cells in Graves' hyperthyroidism and ophthalmopathy. Amplification of TCR beta CDR3 regions used RNA as the template. HTBI primers were the set used in a first-round RT-PCR of the TCR CDR3. Each CDR3 protein is one row after TCRdb ran MiXCR on the multiplex PCR reads. Among around 190,000 distinct CDR3 sequences listed, about a sixth were seen once. The sequenced sample consisted of blood. These receptors came from a woman aged 45-65 years with Graves' hyperthyroidism.

In this sample, this clonotype turned up a few times. The rearrangement joins TRBV15 to TRBJ2-7; unclear D gene. This CDR3 spans 12 amino acids. Deletions cut 1 base from V and 5 bases from J, with 6 bases between. Germline loops: CDR1 LNHNV, CDR2 YYDKDF (reference sequence). CDR3 amino acids: CATSRGSHEQYF. CDR3 nucleotide sequence: TGTGCCACCAGCAGAGGTAGTCACGAGCAGTACTTC.

The V call is TRBV20-1, the J call TRBJ2-5; no clear D. Germline loops: CDR1 DFQATT, CDR2 SNEGSKA (reference sequence). The CDR3 spans 14 residues. V gave up 0 bases and J gave up 13 bases, with 21 bases separating them. CDR3 coding DNA: TGCAGTGCTAGAGATCTGAACAGCTTAGCCGCCGGGTACTTC. Translation gives CSARDLNSLAAGYF.

This clonotype was seen ten or more times. The J gene is TRBJ2-3, the V gene TRBV11-2; no clear D gene. CDR3 length: 12 amino acids. Germline lookup yields CDR1 SGHAT and CDR2 FQNNGV. Trimming took off 3 bases at V and 3 bases at J, with 4 bases between the two ends. The CDR3 loop is CASSFRTDTQYF. CDR3 sequence (DNA): TGTGCCAGCAGCTTTCGGACAGATACGCAGTATTTT.

This clonotype was picked up many times. The chain employs TRBV7-8 and TRBJ1-2; D gene ambiguous. V lost 2 bases, J lost 4 bases, and 8 bases lay in between. The CDR3 is 13 residues long. Germline loops: CDR1 SGHVS, CDR2 FQNEAQ. CDR3 bases: TGTGCCAGCAGCTTATCAGGTGCCTATGGCTACACCTTC. It is translated as CASSLSGAYGYTF.

The rearrangement joins TRBV7-9 to TRBJ1-5; no firm D call. V lost 8 bases and J 0 bases, leaving 8 bases between the germline ends. The CDR3 runs to 13 residues. Germline V gene data show CDR1 as SEHNR and CDR2 as FQNEAQ (reference sequence). The CDR3 nucleotides read TGTGCCAGCGGGAGGGATAGCAATCAGCCCCAGCATTTT. Its translation is CASGRDSNQPQHF.

Comment on this clonotype: Possible read error: a much larger clone is one base away. J is TRBJ2-7 and V is TRBV20-1; a possible D gene is TRBD2 (6 bases). This CDR3 has 13 amino acids. Germline V gene data show CDR1 as DFQATT and CDR2 as SNEGSKA (reference sequence). CDR3 DNA: TGCAGTGCTGGGCCGGGACTGACCTACGGGCAGTACTTC. This gives the protein CSAGPGLTYGQYF.

Only a few counts were recorded for this clonotype. The chain joins TRBV9 to TRBJ2-7; 14 bases match TRBD2. Trimming took 3 bases from V and 4 from J; bases not matched to a gene: 6. The germline CDR1 and CDR2 sequences are SGDLS and YYNGEE. The length of the CDR3 is 16 residues. The CDR3 is CASSGGLAGVQYEQYF. CDR3 DNA: TGTGCCAGCAGCGGGGGACTAGCGGGAGTTCAGTACGAGCAGTACTTC.

This clonotype was observed at least ten times. This chain uses TRBV5-8 with TRBJ2-3; tentatively, D is TRBD2 (5 bases). The CDR3 contains 16 residues. V was trimmed by 0 bases and J by 0 bases, leaving 11 bases between them. Germline V gene lookup returns CDR1 SGHTS and CDR2 YDEGEE. CDR3 coding DNA: TGTGCCAGCAGCTTGGGGGTTAGCGAAAGCACAGATACGCAGTATTTT. It encodes CASSLGVSESTDTQYF.

In this sample, this clonotype turned up many times. This chain uses TRBV20-1 with TRBJ1-2, with a tentative D call TRBD1 (5 bases). The CDR3 is 12 residues long. V dropped 5 bases and J dropped 13 bases, with 20 bases sitting between them. Germline V gives CDR1 DFQATT, CDR2 SNEGSKA (reference sequence). CDR3 region: CSARHPTDAVTF. DNA of the CDR3: TGCAGTGCTCGACATCCGACAGACGCCGTCACCTTC.